This T cell receptor beta chain stems from a study of graft-versus-host responses after intestinal transplantation. As regards this clone: Its antigen is currently unknown.

The CDR3 consists of 15 residues. Trimming removed 0 bases from V and 5 bases from J, with 11 bases in between. The germline CDR1 and CDR2 sequences are SGDLS and YYNGEE. Only in-frame clones appear in the TCRdb table, and some are missing; sequencing was by immunoSEQ multiplex PCR. The sample holds fewer than 85,000 clones, 75% to 90% seen once. The sequence was collected from a human donor who was the organ donor for an intestinal transplant. This material consisted of unstimulated CD4+ T cells sorted from spleen or lymph node cells, taken before transplant. V is TRBV9 and J is TRBJ2-2, with a tentative D call TRBD1 (6 bases). CDR3 amino acids: CASSVEGGQTGELFF. Here the CDR3 DNA reads TGTGCCAGCAGCGTAGAAGGGGGTCAGACCGGGGAGCTGTTTTTT.